These 27 T cell receptor beta chains originate from one sample sequenced in a study of technical replicates of blood from several donors. Sequenced by immunoSEQ multiplex PCR; TCRdb stores in-frame clones only, minus some. Among more than 65,000 clones listed, 85% to 95% were seen once. Sequenced: T cells isolated from PBMCs. The receptors here all came from a human donor in good health.

The rearrangement joins TRBV15 to TRBJ2-1, with D possibly matching TRBD2 (5 bases). The CDR3 runs 16 residues. Germline CDR1 LNHNV, CDR2 YYDKDF (reference sequence). With 0 bases removed from V and 0 bases from J, the gap between germline ends came to 9 bases. The CDR3 protein is CATSRDRAASYNEQFF. Written as DNA, the CDR3 is TGTGCCACCAGCAGAGATAGAGCGGCCTCCTACAATGAGCAGTTCTTC. The full variable domain, rest sourced from reference TRBV15 and TRBJ2-1, is DAMVIQNPRYQVTQFGKPVTLSCSQTLNHNVMYWYQQKSSQAPKLLFHYYDKDFNNEADTPDNFQSRRPNTSFCFLDIRSPGLGDTAMYLCATSRDRAASYNEQFFGPGTRLTVL.

The chain recombines TRBV30 with TRBJ2-7, with D tentatively TRBD1 (5 bases). V was cut by 2 bases and J by 2 bases, with 7 bases left in between. Germline V gene data show CDR1 as GTSNPN and CDR2 as SVGIG (reference sequence). This CDR3 region has 12 residues. The CDR3 protein is CAWSTGAYEQYF. DNA for the CDR3: TGTGCCTGGAGTACAGGAGCCTACGAGCAGTACTTC.

The rearrangement links TRBV30 to TRBJ2-7, with a tentative D call TRBD2 (6 bases). V lost 4 bases and J 6 bases, leaving 19 bases between the germline ends. Germline lookup yields CDR1 GTSNPN and CDR2 SVGIG (reference sequence). The CDR3 has 14 residues. This chain's CDR3 is CAWTKGSWDSEQYF. CDR3 nucleotide sequence: TGTGCCTGGACAAAAGGCTCCTGGGACTCCGAGCAGTACTTC.

This clone was seen a few times. V and J are TRBV29-1 and TRBJ2-7; D might be TRBD1 (6 bases). CDR3 length equals 13 residues. Trimming took 8 bases from V and 6 from J, leaving 20 bases between them. The germline V gene has CDR1 SQVTM and CDR2 ANQGSEA. The DNA for the CDR3 is TGCAGCCCAAGGACAGACAGGAGGACCGAGCAGTACTTC. This translates into CSPRTDRRTEQYF.

The rearrangement uses TRBV5-1 and TRBJ2-5; D unresolved. Germline CDR1 SGHRS, CDR2 YFSETQ. V lost 4 bases and J lost 4, with 17 bases in between. There are 15 residues in the CDR3. This chain's CDR3 is CASSPHLQQTETQYF. CDR3 nucleotide sequence: TGCGCCAGCAGCCCACATCTACAGCAAACAGAGACCCAGTACTTC.

The chain combines TRBV19 with TRBJ2-2; tentative D call: TRBD1 (6 bases). V shed 3 bases and J shed 4 bases, with 12 bases lying between them. Per germline, CDR1 LNHDA and CDR2 SQIVND (reference sequence). The CDR3 loop spans 15 amino acids. This chain's CDR3 is CASSMQGSATGELFF. The CDR3 DNA is TGTGCCAGTAGTATGCAGGGGTCCGCCACCGGGGAGCTGTTTTTT.

V and J are TRBV11-3 and TRBJ2-7, with D uncertain. Deletions cut 1 base from V and 5 bases from J, with 6 bases between. This CDR3 is built from 12 residues. CDR1 and CDR2 from the germline V gene are SGHNT and YENEEA. CDR3 amino acids: CASSLVIDEQYF. The CDR3 DNA reads TGTGCCAGCAGCTTAGTTATCGACGAGCAGTACTTC.

This chain uses TRBV6-5 with TRBJ2-1; 7 bases align to TRBD2. CDR1 and CDR2 from the germline V gene are MNHEY and SVGAGI. This CDR3 has 13 amino acids. J was trimmed by 7 bases and V by 5 bases; bases with no gene match: 5. In DNA, the CDR3 is TGTGCCAGCAGTGGACTAGTCAGGAATGAGCAGTTCTTC. As protein: CASSGLVRNEQFF.

The CDR3 sequence: CASSFAGAENGYTF. The CDR3 region has the DNA TGTGCCAGCAGCTTTGCGGGGGCGGAGAATGGCTACACCTTC. This sequence joins TRBV5-4 and TRBJ1-2; possible D gene TRBD1, 6 bases. Germline V gene sequence: CDR1 SGHNT, CDR2 YYREEE (reference sequence). The CDR3 spans 14 residues. V was clipped by 2 bases and J by 6 bases, with 14 bases between them. Based on the CDR3 plus reference TRBV5-4 and TRBJ1-2, the full variable domain is ETGVTQSPTHLIKTRGQQVTLRCSSQSGHNTVSWYQQALGQGPQFIFQYYREEENGRGNFPPRFSGLQFPNYSSELNVNALELDDSALYLCASSFAGAENGYTFGSGTRLTVV.

This clone occurred once. V gene TRBV27 combines with J gene TRBJ2-1; 14 bases are shared with TRBD2. V lost 4 bases to trimming and J lost 8 bases; unmatched junction nucleotides: 1. The V gene's germline CDR1 is MNHEY and CDR2 SMNVEV (reference sequence). This CDR3 contains 14 residues. The CDR3 loop reads CASSWGLAGDEQFF. CDR3 sequence (DNA): TGTGCCAGCAGTTGGGGACTAGCGGGGGATGAGCAGTTCTTC.

CDR3 sequence reads: CASSPTLAGNEQYF. CDR3 in DNA: TGTGCCAGCAGCCCCACCCTAGCGGGTAACGAGCAGTACTTC. The chain links TRBV5-4 to TRBJ2-7; 8 nucleotides agree with TRBD2. CDR1 is SGHNT, CDR2 YYREEE, per germline (reference sequence). V shed 4 bases and J 5 bases; nucleotides not matched to a gene: 8. CDR3 size: 14 residues.

The gene calls are TRBV7-8 and TRBJ2-7; D call uncertain. This CDR3 is 12 amino acids long. Per germline, CDR1 SGHVS and CDR2 FQNEAQ. Between the trimmed V and J ends, which lost 1 base and 6 bases, there was a span of 7 bases. DNA for the CDR3: TGTGCCAGCAGCTTAGACACAGTCGAGCAGTACTTC. Its translation is CASSLDTVEQYF.

V gene TRBV29-1 combines with J gene TRBJ1-2, with TRBD1 matching over 9 bases. The CDR3 extends over 14 amino acids. The J segment lost 4 bases and the V segment lost 1 base, leaving 4 bases of the junction unmatched. The germline V gene has CDR1 SQVTM and CDR2 ANQGSEA. CDR3 loop: CSVEGGQGLYGYTF. In DNA, the CDR3 is TGCAGCGTTGAAGGAGGACAGGGGCTCTATGGCTACACCTTC.

The chain employs TRBV29-1 and TRBJ2-7, with D unclear. Germline CDR1 SQVTM, CDR2 ANQGSEA. The V end was cut by 7 bases, the J end by 4 bases, with 11 bases between. This CDR3 is built from 11 residues. The CDR3 nucleotides read TGCAGCGGCGGCTCGCTATACGAGCAGTACTTC. It is translated as CSGGSLYEQYF.

This chain connects TRBV2 to TRBJ1-1; D gene uncertain. Trimming cost V 9 bases and J 5 bases, with 22 bases left between them. The CDR3 runs to 15 residues. Germline CDR1 is SNHLY and CDR2 is FYNNEI. CDR3 region: CARRALRDWITEAFF. The CDR3 DNA reads as TGTGCCAGACGGGCCCTACGGGATTGGATAACTGAAGCTTTCTTT. Full variable domain (missing parts from reference TRBV2 and TRBJ1-1): EPEVTQTPSHQVTQMGQEVILRCVPISNHLYFYWYRQILGQKVEFLVSFYNNEISEKSEIFDDQFSVERPDGSNFTLKIRSTKLEDSAMYFCARRALRDWITEAFFGQGTRLTVV.

This rearrangement joins TRBV27 to TRBJ1-1; 8 bases align to TRBD1. This CDR3 spans 14 amino acids. Germline V gene sequence: CDR1 MNHEY, CDR2 SMNVEV (reference sequence). Trimming removed 6 bases from V and 5 bases from J; junction bases left unmatched: 8. The CDR3 region is CASSKDRVWTEAFF. As DNA, the CDR3 is TGTGCCAGCAGCAAGGACAGGGTTTGGACTGAAGCTTTCTTT.

The chain couples TRBV28 to TRBJ1-2; D uncertain. The CDR3 runs to 14 residues. Trimming took off 4 bases at V and 6 bases at J, with 15 bases between the two ends. Germline CDR1 reads MDHEN; CDR2 reads SYDVKM. The CDR3 DNA reads TGTGCCAGCAGTTCTTGGGCCGGTTACGATGGCTACACCTTC. Protein product: CASSSWAGYDGYTF.

The gene calls are TRBV25-1 and TRBJ2-3; 8 bases are shared with TRBD1. V lost 3 bases to trimming and J lost 3 bases; unmatched junction nucleotides: 8. CDR3 size: 16 residues. Germline V gives CDR1 MGHDK, CDR2 SYGVNS. The CDR3 region is CASSEWQGARTDTQYF. CDR3 DNA sequence: TGTGCCAGCAGTGAGTGGCAGGGGGCTAGAACAGATACGCAGTATTTT.

J is TRBJ2-1 and V is TRBV30, with 8 nucleotides matching TRBD2. The CDR3 spans 13 residues. The V segment lost 3 bases and the J segment 10 bases; nucleotides outside the gene matches: 8. Germline loops: CDR1 GTSNPN, CDR2 SVGIG (reference sequence). CDR3 amino acids: CAWSWTSKDEQFF. As DNA, the CDR3 is TGTGCCTGGAGCTGGACTAGCAAAGACGAGCAGTTCTTC.

The V gene is TRBV11-2, the J gene TRBJ2-7, with D perhaps TRBD1 (6 bases). The CDR3 totals 12 residues. The V end lost 7 bases, the J end lost 6 bases, and 13 bases lay between the germline ends. Germline lookup yields CDR1 SGHAT and CDR2 FQNNGV. CDR3 sequence (DNA): TGTGCCAGCACCACTGGACAGTTCGAGCAGTACTTC. It specifies CASTTGQFEQYF.

This clone was observed a few times. This chain joins TRBV4-1 and TRBJ1-5; D gene ambiguous. Germline-derived CDR1 and CDR2 are MGHRA and YSYEKL. Trimming cost V 4 bases and J 5 bases, with 12 bases left between them. CDR3 length: 14 amino acids. The DNA for the CDR3 is TGCGCCAGCAGCCGCGGACTAGCAGATCAGCCCCAGCATTTT. This gives the protein CASSRGLADQPQHF.

This sequence joins TRBV2 and TRBJ2-1; 7 nucleotides match TRBD2. The germline gives CDR1 SNHLY, CDR2 FYNNEI. The CDR3 has 16 residues. Trimming took 2 bases from V and 8 from J; bases not matched to a gene: 12. The CDR3 DNA reads TGTGCCAGCAGTGAACTTTTAGCGGGCCCTGGGGATGAGCAGTTCTTC. Translation gives CASSELLAGPGDEQFF.

This clone has a handful of counts. The CDR3 nucleotides read TGTGCCAGCAGCTCGACCCTAGGCGGGGGTACAGGCGTAACTTTCTTT. Translated, it gives CASSSTLGGGTGVTFF. This chain links TRBV11-2 with TRBJ1-1; perhaps TRBD1 as D (5 bases). Germline lookup yields CDR1 SGHAT and CDR2 FQNNGV. The CDR3 runs 16 residues. The germline V and J ends were trimmed by 4 bases and 12 bases, with 27 bases remaining between them. Based on the CDR3 plus reference TRBV11-2 and TRBJ1-1, the full variable domain is EAGVAQSPRYKIIEKRQSVAFWCNPISGHATLYWYQQILGQGPKLLIQFQNNGVVDDSQLPKDRFSAERLKGVDSTLKIQPAKLEDSAVYLCASSSTLGGGTGVTFFGQGTRLTVV.

The chain recombines TRBV27 with TRBJ2-3, with 14 bases identical to TRBD2. From germline, CDR1 is MNHEY and CDR2 SMNVEV (reference sequence). V shed 5 bases and J 2 bases; nucleotides not matched to a gene: 6. This CDR3 spans 17 amino acids. The CDR3 region has the DNA TGTGCCAGCAGTACCCGACTAGCGGGAGGGTTCACAGATACGCAGTATTTT. Translated: CASSTRLAGGFTDTQYF.

This chain connects TRBV29-1 to TRBJ2-3, with 8 nucleotides matching TRBD2. The CDR3 spans 14 residues. Germline V gives CDR1 SQVTM, CDR2 ANQGSEA. Losses at the gene ends were 5 bases for V and 3 bases for J; bases not matched to a gene: 7. The CDR3 nucleotides read TGCAGCGTTTCGGGAGGGCCGGGGACAGATACGCAGTATTTT. This translates into CSVSGGPGTDTQYF.

This clone was counted only a few times. This sequence joins TRBV30 and TRBJ2-1; 11 bases are a match to TRBD2. The V gene's germline CDR1 is GTSNPN and CDR2 SVGIG (reference sequence). The ends lost 0 bases at V and 4 bases at J; junction bases unmatched: 5. The CDR3 consists of 16 residues. The CDR3 loop is CAWSVHASGRYNEQFF. Here the CDR3 DNA reads TGTGCCTGGAGTGTACATGCTAGCGGGAGGTACAATGAGCAGTTCTTC.

J is TRBJ1-4 and V is TRBV6-6; 7 nucleotides agree with TRBD1. The germline gives CDR1 MNHNY, CDR2 SVGAGI (reference sequence). The junction had 6 bases not matched to a gene; V was cut back by 0 bases and J by 8 bases. The CDR3 contains 15 residues. Here the CDR3 reads CASSYSSRGLEKLFF. The CDR3 nucleotides read TGTGCCAGCAGTTACTCGAGCAGGGGGTTAGAAAAACTGTTTTTT.